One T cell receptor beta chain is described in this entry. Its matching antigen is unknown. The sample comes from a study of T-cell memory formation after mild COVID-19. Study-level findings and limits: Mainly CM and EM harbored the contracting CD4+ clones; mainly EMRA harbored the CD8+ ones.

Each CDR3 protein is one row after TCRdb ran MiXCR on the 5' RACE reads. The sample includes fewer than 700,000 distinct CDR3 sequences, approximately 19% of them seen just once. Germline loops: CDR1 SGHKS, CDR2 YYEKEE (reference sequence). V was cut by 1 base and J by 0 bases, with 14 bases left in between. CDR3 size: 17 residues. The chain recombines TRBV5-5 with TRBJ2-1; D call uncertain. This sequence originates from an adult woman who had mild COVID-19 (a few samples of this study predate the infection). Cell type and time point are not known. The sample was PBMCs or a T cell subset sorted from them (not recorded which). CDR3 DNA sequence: TGTGCCAGCAGCTTGACTCCGAGTCCCCGCTCCTACAATGAGCAGTTCTTC. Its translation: CASSLTPSPRSYNEQFF. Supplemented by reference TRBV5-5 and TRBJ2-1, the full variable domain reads DAGVTQSPTHLIKTRGQQVTLRCSPISGHKSVSWYQQVLGQGPQFIFQYYEKEERGRGNFPDRFSARQFPNYSSELNVNALLLGDSALYLCASSLTPSPRSYNEQFFGPGTRLTVL.